These T cell receptor beta chains were read from a single sample in a study of blood T cell repertoires in COVID-19. Data came from immunoSEQ multiplex PCR; TCRdb stores just in-frame clones and leaves some out. The data hold 250,000 or so clones, with about 89% observed a single time. The source material was PBMCs or T cells enriched from blood (not recorded which). The origin of the receptors is a woman aged 18 to 35 who had recovered from COVID-19. CDR3s include the opening cysteine and the closing phenylalanine or tryptophan. The D gene is left open where the match is weak. Some rows mark clone size as missing; the rest say once, few, many or name a class of expanded clone.

D,size,J,V,CDR3,DNA
.,.,TRBJ2-1,TRBV6-5,CASSLTGIYNEQFF,TGTGCCAGCAGCCTCACGGGGATCTACAATGAGCAGTTCTTC
TRBD2,few,TRBJ2-2,TRBV6-5,CASSSQRGANTGELFF,TGTGCCAGCAGTTCCCAGCGGGGGGCGAACACCGGGGAGCTGTTTTTT
TRBD1,once,TRBJ1-1,TRBV19,CASRQTGGRPEAFF,TGTGCCAGTAGGCAGACAGGGGGTAGGCCTGAAGCTTTCTTT
.,.,TRBJ1-3,TRBV19,CASSMGLSSGNTIYF,TGTGCCAGTAGTATGGGACTTTCCTCTGGAAACACCATATATTTT
.,.,TRBJ1-1,TRBV13,CASSLFGGLENTEAFF,TGTGCCAGCAGCTTGTTCGGGGGTCTGGAGAACACTGAAGCTTTCTTT
TRBD1,.,TRBJ2-7,TRBV15,CATSRDRASRNEQYF,TGTGCCACCAGCAGGGACAGGGCAAGTAGAAACGAGCAGTACTTC
.,.,TRBJ1-1,TRBV5-5,CASSPLGPRDTEAFF,TGTGCCAGCAGCCCTTTAGGCCCCAGGGACACTGAAGCTTTCTTT
.,.,TRBJ2-1,TRBV19,CASSIEGQPYNEQFF,TGTGCCAGTAGTATCGAAGGACAGCCCTACAATGAGCAGTTCTTC
TRBD1,.,TRBJ1-5,TRBV3-1/TRBV3-2,CASSQRQPGTGRAGNQPQHF,TGTGCCAGCAGCCAACGACAACCCGGGACAGGGAGGGCGGGCAATCAGCCCCAGCATTTT
.,.,TRBJ1-3,TRBV11-2,CASSPPLGGGWGNTIYF,TGTGCCAGCAGCCCACCCCTAGGAGGTGGATGGGGAAACACCATATATTTT
TRBD2,.,TRBJ2-1,TRBV7-8,CASSRRLAGGNSGDEQFF,TGTGCCAGCAGCCGTAGACTAGCGGGGGGTAACTCCGGGGATGAGCAGTTCTTC
TRBD2,.,TRBJ2-1,TRBV29-1,CSVVIGGGVEFF,TGCAGCGTTGTAATCGGCGGGGGGGTCGAGTTCTTC
.,.,TRBJ1-2,TRBV11-3,CASSLGQTGPYGYTF,TGTGCCAGCAGCTTAGGACAAACCGGCCCCTATGGCTACACCTTC
.,once,TRBJ2-7,TRBV5-1,CASPDGRSYEQYF,TGCGCCAGCCCAGATGGCAGGTCCTACGAGCAGTACTTC
.,.,TRBJ1-5,TRBV19,CASHSGRGAHGSRNQPQHF,TGTGCCAGCCACTCAGGGCGGGGGGCCCACGGTTCGCGCAATCAGCCCCAGCATTTT
.,.,TRBJ1-1,TRBV10-3,CAISDWGRPEAFF,TGTGCCATCAGTGATTGGGGGCGCCCTGAAGCTTTCTTT
TRBD1,.,TRBJ1-6,TRBV3-1/TRBV3-2,CASSPQTGEEGSPLHF,TGTGCCAGCAGCCCCCAGACAGGGGAGGAGGGTTCACCCCTCCACTTT
.,.,TRBJ1-4,TRBV19,CASRIAGSPTTNEKLFF,TGTGCCAGTAGAATCGCAGGATCACCGACAACTAATGAAAAACTGTTTTTT
.,.,TRBJ2-1,TRBV27,CASSLRGSSYNEQFF,TGTGCCAGCAGTTTAAGGGGGAGCTCCTACAATGAGCAGTTCTTC
TRBD1,.,TRBJ1-1,TRBV10-1,CANRQGTYTEAFF,TGCGCCAACCGACAGGGGACTTACACTGAAGCTTTCTTT
TRBD1,.,TRBJ2-1,TRBV25-1,CASSAGQVNEQFF,TGTGCCAGCAGTGCTGGACAGGTCAATGAGCAGTTCTTC
TRBD1,few,TRBJ1-2,TRBV4-3,CASRARTGDNYGYTF,TGCGCCAGCAGAGCTAGGACAGGGGATAACTATGGCTACACCTTC
.,.,TRBJ1-2,TRBV27,CASSHVDVGGYTF,TGTGCCAGCAGTCATGTAGACGTGGGCGGCTACACCTTC
.,.,TRBJ1-2,TRBV19,CASSISRNYGYTF,TGTGCCAGTAGTATTTCCCGGAACTATGGCTACACCTTC
TRBD1,.,TRBJ1-6,TRBV3-1/TRBV3-2,CASSQFSPGTVYDSPLHF,TGTGCCAGCAGCCAATTTTCCCCCGGGACAGTATATGATTCACCCCTCCACTTT
.,.,TRBJ1-1,TRBV18,CASSPDFEAFF,TGTGCCAGCTCACCAGACTTTGAAGCTTTCTTT
TRBD1,.,TRBJ1-1,TRBV11-2,CASSLWGRDRAAEAFF,TGTGCCAGCAGCTTATGGGGACGGGACAGGGCGGCTGAAGCTTTCTTT
.,.,TRBJ2-1,TRBV19,CASSIVLHRDEQFF,TGTGCCAGTAGTATAGTCCTTCATCGGGATGAGCAGTTCTTC
.,.,TRBJ1-1,TRBV30,CAWDVGAEAFF,TGTGCCTGGGATGTCGGGGCTGAAGCTTTCTTT
.,.,TRBJ1-5,TRBV30,CAWSHRSSNQPQHF,TGTGCCTGGAGTCACCGGTCTAGCAATCAGCCCCAGCATTTT
.,.,TRBJ2-3,TRBV9,CASSVELQVSDTQYF,TGTGCCAGCAGCGTAGAACTCCAGGTCTCAGATACGCAGTATTTT
TRBD1,.,TRBJ1-3,TRBV6-1,CASSEAVVGRGYGNTIYF,TGTGCCAGCAGTGAAGCGGTTGTAGGCAGGGGGTATGGAAACACCATATATTTT
.,.,TRBJ1-1,TRBV5-6,CASSLATPAGNTEAFF,TGTGCCAGCAGCTTGGCCACACCAGCAGGGAACACTGAAGCTTTCTTT
TRBD2,.,TRBJ2-2,TRBV28,CASLTNLVAPGLGSGELFF,TGTGCCAGCTTAACTAACCTGGTTGCGCCGGGACTAGGGAGCGGGGAGCTGTTTTTT
.,.,TRBJ2-7,TRBV7-2,CASSPTGDTSYEQYF,TGTGCCAGCAGCCCGACAGGAGATACATCCTACGAGCAGTACTTC
TRBD2,.,TRBJ2-3,TRBV14,CASSPGLGVDTQYF,TGTGCCAGCAGCCCGGGACTAGGAGTGGATACGCAGTATTTT
TRBD2,once,TRBJ2-6,TRBV18,CASSPGVSGGGGANVLTF,TGTGCCAGCTCACCAGGCGTTAGCGGGGGAGGCGGGGCCAACGTCCTGACTTTC
TRBD1,.,TRBJ2-7,TRBV11-2,CASSLSGGHEQYF,TGTGCCAGCAGCTTATCAGGGGGCCACGAGCAGTACTTC
.,.,TRBJ2-5,TRBV20-1,CSAFSQETQYF,TGCAGTGCATTCTCCCAAGAGACCCAGTACTTC
TRBD1,.,TRBJ2-7,TRBV9,CASSVGGTGLYEQYF,TGTGCCAGCAGCGTAGGTGGGACAGGGCTCTACGAGCAGTACTTC
TRBD1,.,TRBJ1-5,TRBV4-2,CASSQYPGQGGVSNQPQHF,TGTGCCAGCAGCCAATATCCGGGACAGGGGGGGGTTAGCAATCAGCCCCAGCATTTT
TRBD1,once,TRBJ2-2,TRBV4-3,CASSQDLLRDYRGTGELFF,TGCGCCAGCAGCCAAGATCTCCTAAGGGATTACAGGGGCACCGGGGAGCTGTTTTTT
TRBD1,.,TRBJ2-3,TRBV28,CASSSRTGGVDTQYF,TGTGCCAGCAGTTCACGGACAGGGGGCGTAGATACGCAGTATTTT
TRBD2,.,TRBJ2-5,TRBV5-5,CASSPRGLLQETQYF,TGTGCCAGCAGCCCGAGGGGACTACTTCAAGAGACCCAGTACTTC
.,.,TRBJ1-1,TRBV28,CASSRLDSSNTEAFF,TGTGCCAGCAGTCGATTGGACAGCTCTAACACTGAAGCTTTCTTT
.,.,TRBJ1-2,TRBV9,CASSVVSNPGGYTF,TGTGCCAGCAGCGTAGTTTCTAATCCGGGTGGCTACACCTTC
TRBD1,.,TRBJ1-6,TRBV5-1,CASSDTDRGHSPLHF,TGCGCCAGCAGCGACACAGACAGGGGACATTCACCCCTCCACTTT
.,.,TRBJ2-5,TRBV24-1,CATQSRDQETQYF,TGTGCCACCCAGAGCAGGGATCAAGAGACCCAGTACTTC
TRBD2,.,TRBJ2-1,TRBV5-1,CASSPRTSSNEQFF,TGCGCCAGCAGCCCGCGGACTAGCTCCAATGAGCAGTTCTTC
TRBD1,.,TRBJ1-6,TRBV6-5,CASSYSTGEDSPLHF,TGTGCCAGCAGTTACTCGACAGGGGAAGATTCACCCCTCCACTTT